This is a list of T cell receptor beta chains from one sample in a study of blood T cell repertoires in COVID-19. TCRdb keeps only in-frame clones here, not all; method: immunoSEQ multiplex PCR. The sample lists roughly 200,000 clones; roughly nine tenths were seen once. The specimen sequenced was PBMCs or T cells enriched from blood (not recorded which). All receptors derive from a woman younger than 45 who had recovered from COVID-19. The CDR3 runs from the conserved cysteine through the conserved F or W. A D gene is named only where the DNA matches it firmly. Clone size is not always given. Where it is, it says once, few, many or a class for expanded clones.

d_call	v_call	clone_size	j_call	cdr3_aa	cdr3_nt
.	TRBV19	.	TRBJ1-4	CASSYDINEKLFF	TGTGCCAGTAGCTACGACATTAATGAAAAACTGTTTTTT
TRBD1	TRBV5-1	.	TRBJ2-5	CASSFQGAGETQYF	TGCGCCAGCAGCTTTCAGGGGGCGGGAGAGACCCAGTACTTC
.	TRBV2	.	TRBJ1-4	CASSEGRRNEKLFF	TGTGCCAGCAGTGAAGGGCGGAGAAATGAAAAACTGTTTTTT
.	TRBV12-3/TRBV12-4	.	TRBJ1-2	CASSLVQGDGYTF	TGTGCCAGCAGTTTAGTACAGGGTGACGGCTACACCTTC
TRBD2	TRBV5-1	few	TRBJ2-1	CASSVSGAGVNEQFF	TGCGCCAGCAGCGTGTCCGGAGCGGGAGTTAATGAGCAGTTCTTC
.	TRBV24-1	.	TRBJ1-5	CATSDLQWDTDQPQHF	TGTGCCACCAGTGATTTGCAATGGGACACCGATCAGCCCCAGCATTTT
.	TRBV4-1	.	TRBJ1-5	CASSQEGAGPNSNQPQHF	TGCGCCAGCAGCCAAGAAGGGGCAGGGCCGAATAGCAATCAGCCCCAGCATTTT
.	TRBV7-2	.	TRBJ2-5	CASSLRFSGGPQETQYF	TGTGCCAGCAGCTTAAGATTCAGCGGAGGCCCCCAAGAGACCCAGTACTTC
TRBD2	TRBV6-5	.	TRBJ2-1	CATGRVSGSFNEQFF	TGTGCCACCGGGCGGGTGAGCGGGAGTTTCAATGAGCAGTTCTTC
.	TRBV4-3	.	TRBJ2-5	CASSQETREETQYF	TGCGCCAGCAGCCAAGAAACTAGAGAGGAGACCCAGTACTTC
TRBD2	TRBV7-8	.	TRBJ2-1	CASSLLGTSSPYNEQFF	TGTGCCAGCAGCTTGCTGGGGACTAGCTCGCCCTACAATGAGCAGTTCTTC
.	TRBV21-1	.	TRBJ1-2	CASRKTYYGYTF	TGTGCCAGCAGGAAGACGTACTACGGCTACACCTTC
TRBD1	TRBV30	.	TRBJ1-2	CAWSSGGRGYGYTF	TGTGCCTGGAGTTCAGGGGGCAGGGGCTATGGCTACACCTTC
.	TRBV28	.	TRBJ1-1	CASSFLSENTEAFF	TGTGCCAGCAGTTTCCTCAGTGAGAACACTGAAGCTTTCTTT
.	TRBV13	.	TRBJ2-1	CASIQTGYNEQFF	TGTGCCAGCATCCAGACTGGTTACAATGAGCAGTTCTTC
TRBD1	TRBV5-1	.	TRBJ1-1	CASATGALNTEAFF	TGCGCCAGCGCCACAGGGGCACTGAACACTGAAGCTTTCTTT
TRBD1	TRBV7-6	.	TRBJ1-3	CASSFGQGAGNTIYF	TGTGCCAGCAGCTTCGGACAGGGGGCTGGAAACACCATATATTTT
.	TRBV28	.	TRBJ2-5	CASSTTEYQETQYF	TGTGCCAGCAGTACCACAGAGTACCAAGAGACCCAGTACTTC
.	TRBV19	.	TRBJ1-3	CATSQRGAGNTIYF	TGTGCCACCAGCCAGCGGGGGGCCGGAAACACCATATATTTT
.	TRBV7-6	.	TRBJ1-3	CASSLIPGRGSGNTIYF	TGTGCCAGCAGCCTGATCCCAGGGCGAGGCTCTGGAAACACCATATATTTT
TRBD1	TRBV6-5	once	TRBJ1-3	CASSSQGASGNTIYF	TGTGCCAGCAGTTCACAGGGGGCATCTGGAAACACCATATATTTT
.	TRBV25-1	.	TRBJ2-7	CASSEYGGGTYEQYF	TGTGCCAGCAGTGAATATGGAGGCGGAACCTACGAGCAGTACTTC
.	TRBV27	few	TRBJ1-1	CASSLGQYTEAFF	TGTGCCAGCAGTTTAGGGCAGTACACTGAAGCTTTCTTT
.	TRBV21-1	.	TRBJ2-7	CASNKWEGGPYEQYF	TGTGCCAGCAACAAATGGGAAGGGGGTCCCTACGAGCAGTACTTC
TRBD1	TRBV5-1	few	TRBJ1-4	CASSLEPGGDEKLFF	TGCGCCAGCAGCTTGGAGCCAGGGGGCGATGAAAAACTGTTTTTT
.	TRBV4-2	.	TRBJ1-3	CASSQERDSRNTIYF	TGTGCCAGCAGCCAAGAACGGGATAGTCGGAACACCATATATTTT
.	TRBV6-5	.	TRBJ1-5	CASTRDRLNQPQHF	TGTGCCAGCACCAGAGACAGGCTCAATCAGCCCCAGCATTTT
TRBD1	TRBV24-1	.	TRBJ2-1	CATEGGTGGKEQFF	TGTGCCACCGAGGGCGGGACAGGGGGTAAGGAGCAGTTCTTC
TRBD1	TRBV19	once	TRBJ1-6	CASSQGAGSPLHF	TGTGCCAGTAGCCAGGGGGCAGGGTCACCCCTCCACTTT
.	TRBV7-9	.	TRBJ1-2	CASSLGRKIYGYTF	TGTGCCAGCAGCTTAGGGAGGAAGATCTATGGCTACACCTTC
.	TRBV7-2	.	TRBJ2-1	CASSLYTSNEQFF	TGTGCCAGCAGCTTATACACTAGTAATGAGCAGTTCTTC
.	TRBV30	.	TRBJ2-7	CAWRKGQNEQYF	TGTGCCTGGAGGAAGGGGCAGAACGAGCAGTACTTC
.	TRBV5-1	.	TRBJ1-1	CASSLDSLDTEAFF	TGCGCCAGCAGCTTGGACAGTTTAGACACTGAAGCTTTCTTT
.	TRBV12-3/TRBV12-4	.	TRBJ1-1	CASRRSGDAEAFF	TGTGCCAGCAGGAGGTCGGGGGACGCTGAAGCTTTCTTT
.	TRBV19	.	TRBJ1-5	CASSAQGPNQPQHF	TGTGCCAGTAGTGCCCAGGGCCCCAATCAGCCCCAGCATTTT
.	TRBV7-2	.	TRBJ1-5	CASSGSGSNQPQHF	TGTGCCAGCAGCGGGTCAGGGTCCAATCAGCCCCAGCATTTT
.	TRBV10-1	.	TRBJ2-5	CASSDPAGRHCQETQYF	TGCGCCAGCAGTGATCCCGCAGGAAGGCACTGCCAAGAGACCCAGTACTTC
TRBD1	TRBV10-3	.	TRBJ2-7	CAISWDRWTYEQYF	TGTGCCATCAGTTGGGACAGGTGGACCTACGAGCAGTACTTC
.	TRBV14	once	TRBJ2-2	CASSQVLSNTGELFF	TGTGCCAGCAGCCAAGTTCTGTCGAACACCGGGGAGCTGTTTTTT
TRBD1	TRBV13	.	TRBJ1-1	CASSSSGTGDTEAFF	TGTGCCAGCAGCTCATCCGGGACAGGGGACACTGAAGCTTTCTTT
TRBD2	TRBV7-3	.	TRBJ2-2	CASSLMLAGHTGELFF	TGTGCCAGCAGCTTAATGCTAGCGGGGCACACCGGGGAGCTGTTTTTT
.	TRBV4-3	once	TRBJ1-2	CASSQGPFTGGYTF	TGCGCCAGCAGCCAAGGACCGTTCACGGGGGGCTACACCTTC
.	TRBV7-2	.	TRBJ1-2	CASSPSEGRIYGYTF	TGTGCCAGCAGCCCTAGCGAGGGACGGATCTATGGCTACACCTTC